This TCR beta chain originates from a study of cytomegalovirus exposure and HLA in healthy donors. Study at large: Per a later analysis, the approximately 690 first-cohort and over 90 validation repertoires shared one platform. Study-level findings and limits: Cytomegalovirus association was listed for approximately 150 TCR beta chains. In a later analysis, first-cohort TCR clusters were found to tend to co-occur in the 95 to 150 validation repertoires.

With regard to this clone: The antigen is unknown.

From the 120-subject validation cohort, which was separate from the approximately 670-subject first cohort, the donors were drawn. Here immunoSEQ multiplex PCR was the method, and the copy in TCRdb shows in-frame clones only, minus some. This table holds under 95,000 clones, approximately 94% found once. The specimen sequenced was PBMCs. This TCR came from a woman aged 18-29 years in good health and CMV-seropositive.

The CDR3 nucleotides read TGTGCCAGCAGTGAACTAGCGGGTGGAACAGATACGCAGTATTTT. It specifies CASSELAGGTDTQYF. V and J are TRBV27 and TRBJ2-3; the match to TRBD2 covers 9 bases. CDR1 is MNHEY and CDR2 is SMNVEV in the germline V gene (reference sequence). This CDR3 contains 15 residues. V trimming: 5 bases; J trimming: 3 bases; junction bases outside the gene matches: 6.